Only a few counts were recorded for the clone carrying this T cell receptor beta chain. Germline loops: CDR1 LGHDT, CDR2 YNNKEL (reference sequence). The CDR3 runs to 12 residues. Trimming removed 1 base from V and 4 bases from J, with 4 bases in between. Constant-segment primers were used for 5'RACE, and the resulting TCR alpha and TCR beta cDNA libraries carried sample barcodes and UMIs. TCRdb used MiXCR to reprocess the 5' RACE reads, holding one entry per CDR3 protein. The data hold 350,000 to 450,000 distinct CDR3 sequences, with 20% to 25% observed a single time. This entry comes from a study of T-cell memory formation after mild COVID-19.

This receptor was identified in an adult woman who had mild COVID-19 (a few samples of this study predate the infection). Cell type and time point are not known. The V and J genes are TRBV3-1 and TRBJ2-5; D not certain. The specimen was PBMCs or a T cell subset sorted from them (not recorded which). The CDR3 loop is CASSQGPETQYF. The CDR3 DNA reads as TGTGCCAGCAGCCAAGGCCCAGAGACCCAGTACTTC.